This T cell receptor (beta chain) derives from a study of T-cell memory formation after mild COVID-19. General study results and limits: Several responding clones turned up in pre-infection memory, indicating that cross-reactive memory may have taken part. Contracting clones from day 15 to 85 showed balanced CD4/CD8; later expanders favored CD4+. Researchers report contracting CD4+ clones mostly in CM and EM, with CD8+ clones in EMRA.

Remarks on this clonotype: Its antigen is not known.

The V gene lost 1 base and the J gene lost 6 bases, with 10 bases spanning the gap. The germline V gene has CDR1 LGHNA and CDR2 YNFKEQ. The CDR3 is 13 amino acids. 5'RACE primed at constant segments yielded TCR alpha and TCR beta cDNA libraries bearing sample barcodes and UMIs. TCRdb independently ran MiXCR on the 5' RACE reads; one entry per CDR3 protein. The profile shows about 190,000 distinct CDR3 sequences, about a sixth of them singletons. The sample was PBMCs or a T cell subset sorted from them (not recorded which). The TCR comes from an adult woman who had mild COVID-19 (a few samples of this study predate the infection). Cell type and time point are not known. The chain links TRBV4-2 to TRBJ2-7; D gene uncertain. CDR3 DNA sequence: TGTGCCAGCAGCCAAGGAACCGGGCTCGAGCAGTACTTC. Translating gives CASSQGTGLEQYF.